This T cell receptor beta chain was captured by sequencing in a study of blood T cell repertoires in COVID-19. In the study overall: There were acute and convalescent COVID-19 samples, and they came from the United States, Italy and Spain. PBMCs, B-cell-depleted T cells, or T cells provided the cDNA or gDNA that made up the material.

CDR1 is SGHRS, CDR2 YFSETQ, per germline. Trimming removed 0 bases from V and 5 bases from J, with 9 bases in between. The CDR3 extends over 14 amino acids. Original methodology: Using reference gene primer amplification, nucleated cell counts were estimated. Sequenced by immunoSEQ multiplex PCR; TCRdb stores in-frame clones only, minus some. V, J and clone size reflect that table, while D and trimming were determined from the DNA. Altogether roughly 30,000 clones are present, 90% being singletons, with the ten largest covering roughly 1.6%. This chain uses TRBV5-1 with TRBJ1-5, with D possibly TRBD1 on 6 matching bases. The receptor was isolated from a man in his sixties with active COVID-19. Sample: peripheral blood. CDR3 residues: CASSLDPGDQPQHF. Here the CDR3 DNA reads TGCGCCAGCAGCTTGGACCCAGGGGATCAGCCCCAGCATTTT.